Listed here are 21 T cell receptor beta chains from one sample, sequenced in a study of blood T cell repertoires in COVID-19 (dated by TCRdb to 2018 to 2021). Libraries came from the immunoSEQ multiplex PCR assay. TCRdb re-hosts the immuneACCESS table, in-frame sequences only. Its copies lack some clones; in the studies checked, an unresolved V gene accounts for under half of them, and the cause for the rest is not known. This sample comprises around 300,000 clones, more than 70% of them detected only once. About 1.5% of the sample is in the top ten clones. The sequencing input was peripheral blood. All receptors come from a young woman with COVID-19, enrolled during active disease.

The V and J genes are TRBV5-1 and TRBJ2-1, with 15 bases aligning to TRBD2. Unmatched junction bases numbered 2, after V lost 3 bases and J lost 1 base. This CDR3 comprises 17 residues. Germline V gene lookup returns CDR1 SGHRS and CDR2 YFSETQ. CDR3 DNA sequence: TGCGCCAGCAGCTGGACTAGCGGGGGGGCGTCCTACAATGAGCAGTTCTTC. Translated, it gives CASSWTSGGASYNEQFF.

This sequence joins TRBV6-6 and TRBJ2-7; TRBD2 aligns across 14 bases. The CDR3 spans 15 residues. V trimming: 6 bases; J trimming: 2 bases; junction bases outside the gene matches: 3. CDR1 and CDR2 (germline): MNHNY, SVGAGI (reference sequence). The CDR3 DNA follows: TGTGCCAGCAGGGTGACTAGCGGGGGGGCCTACGAGCAGTACTTC. Amino acid sequence: CASRVTSGGAYEQYF.

The chain couples TRBV6-4 to TRBJ1-1; tentative D call: TRBD1 (5 bases). Trimming shortened V by 6 bases and J by 4 bases, and 15 bases separated the two germline ends. The CDR3 length is 14 residues. Germline lookup yields CDR1 MRHNA and CDR2 SNTAGT. The CDR3: CASRGTGESTEAFF. In DNA, the CDR3 is TGTGCCAGCAGGGGGACGGGGGAGAGCACTGAAGCTTTCTTT.

The chain couples TRBV7-8 to TRBJ1-4, with TRBD1 matching over 8 bases. The junction had 5 bases not matched to a gene; V was cut back by 6 bases and J by 8 bases. CDR1 is SGHVS, CDR2 FQNEAQ, per germline. The CDR3 contains 13 residues. The CDR3: CASRDRVSEKLFF. CDR3 in DNA: TGTGCCAGCAGGGACAGGGTCTCGGAAAAACTGTTTTTT.

J is TRBJ2-3 and V is TRBV3-1 (or the pseudogene TRBV3-2), with 15 nucleotides matching TRBD2. The CDR3 is 16 residues long. V was clipped by 4 bases and J by 6 bases; unmatched bases: 5. CDR1 and CDR2 (germline): LGHDT, YNNKEL (reference sequence). This CDR3 reads CASSPGLAGGGDTQYF. DNA of the CDR3: TGTGCCAGCAGCCCGGGACTAGCGGGGGGTGGGGATACGCAGTATTTT.

The V and J genes are TRBV7-7 and TRBJ1-5, with no clear D. Trimming took off 5 bases at V and 0 bases at J, with 20 bases between the two ends. The CDR3 loop spans 18 amino acids. The germline V gene has CDR1 SSHAT and CDR2 FNYEAQ (reference sequence). This CDR3 reads CASSPRPGRGLSNQPQHF. The CDR3 coding sequence is TGTGCCAGCAGCCCCCGCCCCGGCAGAGGTCTTAGCAATCAGCCCCAGCATTTT.

In this sample, this clone turned up a few times. V gene TRBV4-1 combines with J gene TRBJ1-2, with 9 bases that match TRBD1. CDR3 length: 16 residues. Germline CDR1 is MGHRA and CDR2 is YSYEKL. V dropped 3 bases and J dropped 4; count of bases not matched to a gene: 9. The CDR3 loop reads CASSQRGQGLAYGYTF. For the CDR3, the DNA is TGCGCCAGCAGCCAGCGGGGACAGGGTCTGGCCTATGGCTACACCTTC.

The chain uses TRBV7-9 and TRBJ2-1; 10 bases agree with TRBD2. Looked up from germline, CDR1 is SEHNR and CDR2 is FQNEAQ (reference sequence). This CDR3 is built from 17 residues. The V and J ends lost 5 bases and 4 bases, in that order; junction bases with no gene match: 11. The CDR3 reads CASSTLSTSGVYNEQFF. In DNA form, the CDR3 reads TGTGCCAGCAGCACCCTATCCACTAGCGGGGTATACAATGAGCAGTTCTTC.

V gene TRBV19 combines with J gene TRBJ2-2, with D maybe TRBD1 (6 bases). Deletions cut 6 bases from V and 6 bases from J, with 14 bases between. Germline CDR1 is LNHDA and CDR2 is SQIVND (reference sequence). This CDR3 has 14 residues. DNA of the CDR3: TGTGCCAGTAGGGAAGGGGGACGGGCCGGGGAGCTGTTTTTT. The encoded protein is CASREGGRAGELFF.

This chain's CDR3 is CATSDSGGVEPQHF. CDR3 nucleotide sequence: TGTGCCACCAGTGATTCAGGGGGCGTGGAGCCCCAGCATTTT. The V gene is TRBV24-1, the J gene TRBJ1-5; 8 bases are shared with TRBD1. The germline gives CDR1 KGHDR, CDR2 SFDVKD. Losses at the gene ends were 2 bases for V and 8 bases for J; bases not matched to a gene: 4. The CDR3 loop spans 14 amino acids.

J is TRBJ1-1 and V is TRBV7-9; tentatively, D is TRBD1 (6 bases). This CDR3 spans 14 amino acids. Germline lookup yields CDR1 SEHNR and CDR2 FQNEAQ (reference sequence). V lost 3 bases and J lost 5, with 13 bases in between. The CDR3 nucleotides are TGTGCCAGCAGCTTCTCAAGGGGGTTGACTGAAGCTTTCTTT. This gives the protein CASSFSRGLTEAFF.

This CDR3 reads CASSSRQAANTGELFF. CDR3 nucleotide sequence: TGTGCCAGCAGCTCAAGGCAAGCGGCGAACACCGGGGAGCTGTTTTTT. The gene calls are TRBV11-3 and TRBJ2-2, with a tentative D call TRBD2 (5 bases). The germline V gene encodes CDR1 SGHNT and CDR2 YENEEA. The V end lost 4 bases, the J end lost 0 bases, and 12 bases lay between the germline ends. There are 16 residues in the CDR3. Full variable domain (outside the CDR3, taken from reference TRBV11-3 and TRBJ2-2): EAGVVQSPRYKIIEKKQPVAFWCNPISGHNTLYWYLQNLGQGPELLIRYENEEAVDDSQLPKDRFSAERLKGVDSTLKIQPAELGDSAVYLCASSSRQAANTGELFFGEGSRLTVL.

The chain recombines TRBV24-1 with TRBJ2-2, with a weak D call TRBD1 (5 bases). V was shortened by 7 bases and J by 4 bases, with 12 bases between the two germline ends. Germline V gives CDR1 KGHDR, CDR2 SFDVKD. This CDR3 is built from 14 residues. CDR3 in amino acids: CATRTSGFTGELFF. Written as DNA, the CDR3 is TGTGCCACCAGAACTTCAGGGTTCACCGGGGAGCTGTTTTTT.

The chain carries TRBV5-5 and TRBJ1-5; perhaps TRBD1 as D (6 bases). The CDR3 consists of 14 residues. The V end lost 2 bases, the J end lost 4 bases, and 10 bases lay between the germline ends. From germline, CDR1 is SGHKS and CDR2 YYEKEE (reference sequence). Here the CDR3 reads CASSFGQTNQPQHF. The CDR3 bases are TGTGCCAGCAGCTTTGGACAGACAAATCAGCCCCAGCATTTT. The full variable domain, in which reference TRBV5-5 and TRBJ1-5 provide the parts outside the CDR3, is DAGVTQSPTHLIKTRGQQVTLRCSPISGHKSVSWYQQVLGQGPQFIFQYYEKEERGRGNFPDRFSARQFPNYSSELNVNALLLGDSALYLCASSFGQTNQPQHFGDGTRLSIL.

As regards this clone: The same CDR3 arises from other DNA sequences in this sample as well. The CDR3 region is CASSRGQNNSPLHF. The DNA for the CDR3 is TGTGCCAGCAGTCGGGGACAGAACAATTCACCCCTCCACTTT. The chain is built from TRBV6-5 and TRBJ1-6; 7 bases align to TRBD1. The V gene's germline CDR1 is MNHEY and CDR2 SVGAGI. V was clipped by 5 bases and J by 7 bases; unmatched bases: 5. CDR3 length: 14 residues.

J is TRBJ2-3 and V is TRBV2; D is ambiguous. The length of the CDR3 is 13 residues. Deletions cut 5 bases from V and 1 base from J, with 7 bases between. Germline V lookup: CDR1 SNHLY, CDR2 FYNNEI. The CDR3 DNA reads as TGTGCCAGCAGTTTGGTAGGCACAGATACGCAGTATTTT. Translating it yields CASSLVGTDTQYF.

The chain couples TRBV3-1 (or the pseudogene TRBV3-2) to TRBJ1-4; tentatively, D is TRBD1 (5 bases). With 5 bases removed from V and 14 bases from J, the gap between germline ends came to 24 bases. Germline assignment: CDR1 LGHDT and CDR2 YNNKEL (reference sequence). This CDR3 comprises 15 residues. The CDR3 sequence is CASSGATKARDELFF. The CDR3 nucleotides read TGTGCCAGCAGCGGGGCTACTAAGGCCCGAGATGAGCTGTTTTTT.

The gene calls are TRBV5-5 and TRBJ1-5; 7 bases are shared with TRBD1. J was trimmed by 2 bases and V by 4 bases; bases with no gene match: 3. Germline CDR1 SGHKS, CDR2 YYEKEE (reference sequence). This CDR3 has 14 residues. The CDR3 sequence is CASSLGTGNQPQHF. The CDR3 DNA reads as TGTGCCAGCAGCCTAGGGACAGGCAATCAGCCCCAGCATTTT. The whole variable domain, remainder taken from reference TRBV5-5 and TRBJ1-5, is DAGVTQSPTHLIKTRGQQVTLRCSPISGHKSVSWYQQVLGQGPQFIFQYYEKEERGRGNFPDRFSARQFPNYSSELNVNALLLGDSALYLCASSLGTGNQPQHFGDGTRLSIL.

The V call is TRBV6-1, the J call TRBJ2-7; TRBD2 agrees at 7 bases. The CDR3 is 14 residues long. Losses at the gene ends were 1 base for V and 4 bases for J; bases not matched to a gene: 4. Germline V gene lookup returns CDR1 MNHNS and CDR2 SASEGT. CDR3 residues: CASSEVISGYEQYF. The DNA of the CDR3 is TGTGCCAGCAGTGAAGTAATTAGCGGGTACGAGCAGTACTTC.

This chain uses TRBV6-6 with TRBJ2-3, with 9 bases lining up with TRBD2. The germline V gene encodes CDR1 MNHNY and CDR2 SVGAGI (reference sequence). After removal of 7 bases from V and 2 bases from J, the junction contained 10 bases not matched to a gene. This CDR3 is built from 16 residues. Here the CDR3 DNA reads TGTGCCAGCAAATCCTCGAGCGGGGGGATCACAGATACGCAGTATTTT. It specifies CASKSSSGGITDTQYF.

The chain links TRBV4-1 to TRBJ1-4; TRBD1 might be the D (5 bases). The CDR3 is 16 residues long. CDR1 MGHRA and CDR2 YSYEKL come from the germline V gene. V was shortened by 0 bases and J by 8 bases, with 16 bases between the two germline ends. For the CDR3, the DNA is TGCGCCAGCAGCCAAGATATTTCTTGGGGCCAGGAAAAACTGTTTTTT. Translating it yields CASSQDISWGQEKLFF.